A selection of T cell receptor beta chains follows, all from one sample in a study of CD8+ T cells in alopecia areata. Some clones are missing from TCRdb's copy, which holds only in-frame ones; the method was immunoSEQ multiplex PCR. The profile shows 170,000 or so clones, about 60% of them singletons. The starting material was CD8+ T cells sorted from blood, obtained at week 24, from a patient treated with tofacitinib. The receptor set was obtained from a human donor with alopecia areata. Each CDR3 is given with its conserved first and last residue. A D gene is named only where the DNA matches it firmly. Some rows have no size entry. The others give once, few or many, or a class for an expanded clone.

TRBV28	NA	TRBJ2-7	NA	CASSLHSYEQYF	TGTGCCAGCAGTTTACACTCCTACGAGCAGTACTTC
TRBV11-2	NA	TRBJ1-2	TRBD1	CASSLRDREDYGYTF	TGTGCCAGCAGCCTCCGGGACAGGGAGGACTATGGCTACACCTTC
TRBV13	NA	TRBJ2-2	NA	CASSSTGTHNTGELFF	TGTGCCAGCAGCTCGACGGGGACACACAACACCGGGGAGCTGTTTTTT
TRBV5-1	NA	TRBJ2-5	NA	CASSLALQETQYF	TGCGCCAGCAGCTTGGCCCTCCAAGAGACCCAGTACTTC
TRBV7-9	few	TRBJ2-1	NA	CASSLGAPGQFF	TGTGCCAGCAGCTTAGGCGCTCCTGGGCAGTTCTTC
TRBV19	NA	TRBJ2-3	NA	CASKRQGSDTQYF	TGTGCCTCCAAACGGCAGGGATCGGATACGCAGTATTTT
TRBV10-3	NA	TRBJ2-7	TRBD2	CAISEGLAGSYEQYF	TGTGCCATCAGTGAAGGACTAGCGGGGTCCTACGAGCAGTACTTC
TRBV13	NA	TRBJ1-2	NA	CASSLGTTEYGYTF	TGTGCCAGCAGCTTAGGAACGACTGAGTATGGCTACACCTTC
TRBV20-1	NA	TRBJ2-7	NA	CSATEQGVWYF	TGCAGTGCCACCGAACAGGGCGTGTGGTACTTC
TRBV9	NA	TRBJ2-2	TRBD2	CASSPQGLAGGTGELFF	TGTGCCAGCAGCCCCCAGGGACTAGCGGGGGGCACCGGGGAGCTGTTTTTT
TRBV27	once	TRBJ1-2	NA	CASWSPGHNYGYTF	TGTGCCAGCTGGAGTCCAGGGCACAACTATGGCTACACCTTC
TRBV29-1	few	TRBJ1-1	NA	CSVEPQGTEAFF	TGCAGCGTTGAACCTCAGGGAACTGAAGCTTTCTTT
TRBV15	NA	TRBJ2-7	NA	CATSRGGVSEQYF	TGTGCCACCAGCAGAGGAGGGGTTTCCGAGCAGTACTTC